This T cell receptor (beta chain) stems from a study of technical replicates of blood from several donors. The CDR3 consists of 13 residues. Trimming removed 6 bases from V and 4 bases from J; junction bases left unmatched: 2. CDR1 and CDR2 (germline): MNHEY, SMNVEV (reference sequence). Method: immunoSEQ multiplex PCR; TCRdb's copy keeps in-frame clones and lacks some. The data hold 75,000 to 95,000 clones, with about 96% observed a single time. This TCR derives from a human donor in good health. Sequencing was performed on T cells isolated from PBMCs. This chain connects TRBV27 to TRBJ2-1; 8 bases fit TRBD1. In DNA form, the CDR3 reads TGTGCCAGCAGGCGGACAGGGTACAATGAGCAGTTCTTC. Translation: CASRRTGYNEQFF.